Detailed here is one TCR beta chain. Unique molecular identifiers were built into the TCRbeta library. TCRdb independently ran MiXCR on the PCR reads; one entry per CDR3 protein. The data contain under 450,000 distinct CDR3 sequences, roughly 17% of them singletons. These data originate in a study of T-cell reconstitution after alpha-beta-depleted transplantation in children. CDR3 length: 12 residues. V was trimmed by 7 bases and J by 4 bases, leaving 12 bases between them. Germline assignment: CDR1 SQVTM and CDR2 ANQGSEA. V is TRBV29-1 and J is TRBJ2-3; D perhaps matches TRBD1 (6 bases). This sequence was found in a boy under two years old who had a stem cell transplant for Wiskott-Aldrich syndrome, so the T cells may come from the graft donor. The sample in question was PBMCs, mostly from graft donor cells, obtained 360 days after TCRalphabeta/CD19-depleted stem cell transplant. The CDR3 loop reads CSALDSSDTQYF. The CDR3 DNA reads TGCAGCGCCTTGGACAGCTCAGATACGCAGTATTTT.